The 25 T cell receptor beta chains in this list originate from one sample, sequenced in a study of PD-1 and CTLA-4 blockade in melanoma. TCRdb's table, derived via immunoSEQ multiplex PCR, lists solely in-frame clones and lacks some. In the table there are 7,000 to 9,000 clones, over 70% of which are singletons. The sample was CD8+ T cells from peripheral blood, taken before anti-PD-1 treatment. All receptors derive from a human donor with melanoma.

This chain connects TRBV5-4 to TRBJ2-2, with D unclear. Deletions cut 2 bases from V and 0 bases from J, with 8 bases between. CDR3 size: 15 residues. The germline gives CDR1 SGHNT, CDR2 YYREEE (reference sequence). This CDR3 is CASSFELANTGELFF. CDR3 nucleotide sequence: TGTGCCAGCAGCTTCGAGCTCGCGAACACCGGGGAGCTGTTTTTT.

Sample share makes this clone medium-sized. The chain uses TRBV7-9 and TRBJ1-1; no reliable D call. Trimming removed 1 base from V and 1 base from J, with 10 bases in between. CDR3 size: 15 residues. Germline V lookup: CDR1 SEHNR, CDR2 FQNEAQ (reference sequence). CDR3 amino acids: CASSLGMGWNTEAFF. The CDR3 DNA reads TGTGCCAGCAGCTTAGGAATGGGTTGGAACACTGAAGCTTTCTTT.

This chain connects TRBV7-9 to TRBJ1-2; D is possibly TRBD1 (6 bases). The V end lost 6 bases, the J end lost 2 bases, and 22 bases lay between the germline ends. CDR3 size: 17 residues. Per germline, CDR1 SEHNR and CDR2 FQNEAQ (reference sequence). The DNA of the CDR3 is TGTGCCAGCAGTCACTTACCGCGGGGGGCTTTCAACTATGGCTACACCTTC. This sequence encodes CASSHLPRGAFNYGYTF.

The chain couples TRBV5-8 to TRBJ2-7; tentatively, D is TRBD2 (5 bases). Germline lookup yields CDR1 SGHTS and CDR2 YDEGEE. V shed 3 bases and J shed 7 bases, with 11 bases lying between them. The CDR3 consists of 12 residues. CDR3 sequence: CASSSSGWEQYF. The CDR3 nucleotides are TGTGCCAGCAGCTCGAGCGGCTGGGAGCAGTACTTC.

CDR3 in DNA: TGTGCCACCAGTGAGCGGAGGAACTACAATGAGCAGTTCTTC. This codes for CATSERRNYNEQFF. V usage is TRBV24-1 and J usage is TRBJ2-1, with a tentative D call TRBD2 (5 bases). CDR3 length equals 14 residues. Germline CDR1 reads KGHDR; CDR2 reads SFDVKD. Trimming stripped 4 bases from V and 3 bases from J, with 9 bases between.

V is TRBV9 and J is TRBJ1-5; D is possibly TRBD1 (5 bases). The CDR3 is 14 amino acids. From germline, CDR1 is SGDLS and CDR2 YYNGEE. Trimming took 5 bases from V and 2 from J, leaving 11 bases between them. CDR3 sequence reads: CASRGGVGNQPQHF. The CDR3, as DNA: TGTGCCAGCAGAGGAGGGGTCGGCAATCAGCCCCAGCATTTT. Variable domain in full (rest from reference TRBV9 and TRBJ1-5): DSGVTQTPKHLITATGQRVTLRCSPRSGDLSVYWYQQSLDQGLQFLIQYYNGEERAKGNILERFSAQQFPDLHSELNLSSLELGDSALYFCASRGGVGNQPQHFGDGTRLSIL.

The chain is built from TRBV3-1 (or the pseudogene TRBV3-2) and TRBJ2-3; weak D call: TRBD1 (6 bases). Germline V gene sequence: CDR1 LGHDT, CDR2 YNNKEL (reference sequence). The CDR3 runs 16 residues. Trimming stripped 2 bases from V and 1 base from J, with 13 bases between. The CDR3 nucleotides are TGTGCCAGCAGCCAAAAAACAGGGTGGGGCACAGATACGCAGTATTTT. Translation: CASSQKTGWGTDTQYF.

This sequence joins TRBV28 and TRBJ2-5, with TRBD2 identical over 10 bases. Germline-derived CDR1 and CDR2 are MDHEN and SYDVKM. J was trimmed by 3 bases and V by 3 bases; bases with no gene match: 7. The CDR3 covers 16 residues. CDR3 bases: TGTGCCAGCAGTTTTCTAGCGGGAGAGGGCGAAGAGACCCAGTACTTC. It is translated as CASSFLAGEGEETQYF.

This clone was seen a single time. The V and J genes are TRBV6-5 and TRBJ1-1; D gene ambiguous. The germline V and J ends were trimmed by 7 bases and 4 bases, with 19 bases remaining between them. The CDR3 is made up of 15 amino acids. Germline V gives CDR1 MNHEY, CDR2 SVGAGI. The chain's CDR3 is CASTLGVGLGTEAFF. The CDR3, as DNA: TGTGCCAGCACCCTGGGAGTTGGGTTGGGCACTGAAGCTTTCTTT.

The rearrangement uses TRBV12-3 or TRBV12-4 and TRBJ2-7, with D possibly matching TRBD1 (5 bases). CDR3 length equals 13 residues. Deletions cut 5 bases from V and 1 base from J, with 9 bases between. CDR3 coding DNA: TGTGCCAGCAGTCCTACAGGATCCTACGAGCAGTACTTC. It codes for CASSPTGSYEQYF.

The chain employs TRBV7-9 and TRBJ1-1, with D unresolved. Germline CDR1 is SEHNR and CDR2 is FQNEAQ (reference sequence). Trimming stripped 8 bases from V and 4 bases from J, with 20 bases between. The CDR3 length is 15 residues. As DNA, the CDR3 is TGTGCCAGCCTCAGCCCAACCGCCGGGGTCACTGAAGCTTTCTTT. It yields the protein CASLSPTAGVTEAFF.

This chain connects TRBV10-1 to TRBJ2-3; a weak D match, TRBD1 (5 bases). The germline V gene encodes CDR1 WNHNN and CDR2 SYGVQD (reference sequence). Deletions cut 3 bases from V and 0 bases from J, with 7 bases between. CDR3 length equals 14 residues. The CDR3 region has the DNA TGCGCCAGCAGTGAAGGGGTTAGCACAGATACGCAGTATTTT. Its translation is CASSEGVSTDTQYF.

The chain recombines TRBV5-6 with TRBJ2-1, with 9 bases aligning to TRBD1. The CDR3 length is 15 residues. The V and J ends lost 0 bases and 10 bases, in that order; junction bases with no gene match: 8. CDR1 and CDR2 (germline): SGHDT, YYEEEE. CDR3 nucleotide sequence: TGTGCCAGCAGCTTGGATCCCGGGACAGGGATGGAGCAGTTCTTC. Residues: CASSLDPGTGMEQFF.

Notes on this clone: The junction does not match germline at one end; this may be a read error. The same CDR3 arises from other DNA sequences in this sample as well. The J gene is TRBJ1-6, the V gene TRBV5-6, with TRBD1 matching over 10 bases. The CDR3 totals 16 residues. Germline V lookup: CDR1 SGHDT, CDR2 YYEEEE. The CDR3 loop is CASSLLTGGNNSPLHF. The CDR3 DNA is TGTGCCAGCAGCCTCTTGACAGGGGGCAATAATTCACCTCTCCACTTT.

This clone is a singleton in its sample. The V call is TRBV13, the J call TRBJ2-1; 9 bases map to TRBD2. V gave up 1 base and J gave up 2 bases; unmatched junction bases: 3. The CDR3 runs 16 residues. The germline CDR1 and CDR2 sequences are PRHDT and FYEKMQ (reference sequence). The CDR3 DNA sequence: TGTGCCAGCAGCTTAGCTCTAGCGGGAACCTACAATGAGCAGTTCTTC. Encoded protein: CASSLALAGTYNEQFF.

The rearrangement uses TRBV7-9 and TRBJ2-2, with D unclear. CDR1 is SEHNR, CDR2 FQNEAQ, per germline (reference sequence). V lost 1 base to trimming and J lost 8 bases, with 5 bases between them. The CDR3 loop spans 12 amino acids. CDR3 residues: CASSLGEGELFF. CDR3 DNA: TGTGCCAGCAGCTTAGGAGAAGGGGAGCTGTTTTTT.

The CDR3 region is CAWSHTGGSNQPQHF. The DNA of the CDR3 is TGTGCCTGGAGTCATACAGGGGGAAGCAATCAGCCCCAGCATTTT. The chain combines TRBV30 with TRBJ1-5, with 8 bases matching TRBD1. The trim removed 2 bases at V and 1 base at J, leaving 4 bases unmatched. The germline gives CDR1 GTSNPN, CDR2 SVGIG (reference sequence). CDR3 length equals 15 residues.

This clone has just a few counts. The chain uses TRBV11-3 and TRBJ2-4; TRBD1 matches 8 bases. The CDR3 loop spans 16 amino acids. Germline values: CDR1 SGHNT, CDR2 YENEEA. Trimming took 4 bases from V and 0 from J; bases not matched to a gene: 5. The CDR3 protein is CASSSDRDLAKNIQYF. Here the CDR3 DNA reads TGTGCCAGCAGCTCGGACAGGGATCTAGCCAAAAACATTCAGTACTTC. Variable domain in full (rest from reference TRBV11-3 and TRBJ2-4): EAGVVQSPRYKIIEKKQPVAFWCNPISGHNTLYWYLQNLGQGPELLIRYENEEAVDDSQLPKDRFSAERLKGVDSTLKIQPAELGDSAVYLCASSSDRDLAKNIQYFGAGTRLSVL.

This chain joins TRBV28 and TRBJ2-2; possibly TRBD2 for D (5 bases). The V gene lost 3 bases and the J gene lost 9 bases, with 14 bases spanning the gap. CDR1 and CDR2 from the germline V gene are MDHEN and SYDVKM. The CDR3 consists of 14 residues. CDR3 sequence (DNA): TGTGCCAGCAGTTTGCGAGGGATTCGCAGGGAGCTGTTTTTT. This encodes CASSLRGIRRELFF. The complete variable domain, with remaining parts taken from reference TRBV28 and TRBJ2-2, reads DVKVTQSSRYLVKRTGEKVFLECVQDMDHENMFWYRQDPGLGLRLIYFSYDVKMKEKGDIPEGYSVSREKKERFSLILESASTNQTSMYLCASSLRGIRRELFFGEGSRLTVL.

The chain uses TRBV5-1 and TRBJ2-7; 8 nucleotides match TRBD1. Germline CDR1 SGHRS, CDR2 YFSETQ. The CDR3 covers 16 residues. The ends lost 4 bases at V and 2 bases at J; junction bases unmatched: 11. The CDR3 DNA follows: TGCGCCAGCAGCCCAGGCCTTGGGACAGGAGCCTACGAGCAGTACTTC. It codes for CASSPGLGTGAYEQYF.

The chain employs TRBV3-1 (or the pseudogene TRBV3-2) and TRBJ2-7; 7 bases match TRBD1. The CDR3 totals 14 residues. Germline loops: CDR1 LGHDT, CDR2 YNNKEL (reference sequence). J was trimmed by 2 bases and V by 7 bases; bases with no gene match: 8. The CDR3 DNA is TGTGCCAGCACCTCGGACAGGAGACCCTACGAGCAGTACTTC. It is translated as CASTSDRRPYEQYF.

The J gene is TRBJ2-2, the V gene TRBV5-5; no definite D call. Trimming left V 4 bases short and J 4 bases short, with 8 bases between. The CDR3 has 13 amino acids. Germline V gives CDR1 SGHKS, CDR2 YYEKEE (reference sequence). CDR3 loop: CASSAGGTGELFF. The CDR3 DNA follows: TGTGCCAGCAGCGCCGGCGGCACCGGGGAGCTGTTTTTT.

This sequence joins TRBV7-9 and TRBJ2-7; perhaps D is TRBD1 or TRBD2 (5 bases each). This CDR3 has 16 residues. Deletions cut 1 base from V and 3 bases from J, with 16 bases between. Germline-derived CDR1 and CDR2 are SEHNR and FQNEAQ (reference sequence). The CDR3 nucleotides are TGTGCCAGCAGCTTAGTAGGCAGGGACCCTCGCTACGAGCAGTACTTC. This gives the protein CASSLVGRDPRYEQYF.

The CDR3 loop reads CASSNFDRGPEKPNSPLHF. The CDR3 nucleotides read TGTGCCAGCAGTAATTTTGACCGGGGCCCTGAAAAACCGAATTCACCCCTCCACTTT. V usage is TRBV5-6 and J usage is TRBJ1-6, with a possible D match to TRBD1 (5 bases). Trimming took off 5 bases at V and 7 bases at J, with 28 bases between the two ends. The CDR3 totals 19 residues. Germline lookup yields CDR1 SGHDT and CDR2 YYEEEE.

The sample holds one count of this clone. The chain combines TRBV29-1 with TRBJ2-1; a weak D match, TRBD2 (6 bases). Germline V gene lookup returns CDR1 SQVTM and CDR2 ANQGSEA. Deletions cut 6 bases from V and 6 bases from J, with 12 bases between. The CDR3 covers 12 residues. The CDR3 reads CSVLASSNEQFF. Written as DNA, the CDR3 is TGCAGCGTACTAGCCTCCAGCAATGAGCAGTTCTTC.